Below, 18 T cell receptor beta chains from the same sample are listed, as sequenced in a study of T-cell memory formation after mild COVID-19. TCRdb re-called the 5' RACE reads through MiXCR, storing one row per CDR3 protein. This table holds tens of thousands of distinct CDR3 sequences, 11% to 15% found once. Sequencing used PBMCs or a T cell subset sorted from them (not recorded which). The receptors here all came from an adult woman who had mild COVID-19 (a few samples of this study predate the infection). Cell type and time point are not known.

The CDR3 here is CASSRSGPLLNYEQYF. CDR3 bases: TGTGCCAGTAGTCGTTCAGGTCCCCTTTTAAACTACGAGCAGTACTTC. This chain connects TRBV19 to TRBJ2-7; unclear D gene. V shed 5 bases and J shed 3 bases, with 20 bases lying between them. The V gene's germline CDR1 is LNHDA and CDR2 SQIVND (reference sequence). The CDR3 has 16 residues.

In its sample, this clonotype was seen a few times. V is TRBV5-4 and J is TRBJ1-1; perhaps TRBD1 as D (6 bases). Germline V gene data show CDR1 as SGHNT and CDR2 as YYREEE (reference sequence). The CDR3 runs to 15 residues. The V end was cut by 0 bases, the J end by 4 bases, with 13 bases between. CDR3 nucleotides: TGTGCCAGCAGCTTGGAGACGGGGGGCATCACTGAAGCTTTCTTT. This gives the protein CASSLETGGITEAFF. The full variable domain, its missing parts supplied by reference TRBV5-4 and TRBJ1-1, is ETGVTQSPTHLIKTRGQQVTLRCSSQSGHNTVSWYQQALGQGPQFIFQYYREEENGRGNFPPRFSGLQFPNYSSELNVNALELDDSALYLCASSLETGGITEAFFGQGTRLTVV.

This clonotype showed up many times. The chain employs TRBV12-3 or TRBV12-4 and TRBJ2-2, with D unclear. The V end lost 1 base, the J end lost 3 bases, and 6 bases lay between the germline ends. This CDR3 has 14 residues. The CDR3 DNA follows: TGTGCCAGCAGTTTAGGACTCCACACCGGGGAGCTGTTTTTT. It translates to CASSLGLHTGELFF.

V gene TRBV25-1 combines with J gene TRBJ2-7, with D perhaps given as TRBD1 or TRBD2 (5 bases each). V lost 0 bases and J 0 bases, leaving 6 bases between the germline ends. Germline lookup yields CDR1 MGHDK and CDR2 SYGVNS. This CDR3 has 14 residues. Written as DNA, the CDR3 is TGTGCCAGCAGTGAATATGGGGGCTCCTACGAGCAGTACTTC. This encodes CASSEYGGSYEQYF.

The chain combines TRBV6-1 with TRBJ2-1, with TRBD2 matching over 12 bases. The CDR3 extends over 17 amino acids. Germline assignment: CDR1 MNHNS and CDR2 SASEGT. The J segment lost 0 bases and the V segment lost 6 bases, leaving 6 bases of the junction unmatched. The CDR3 protein is CASRLGLAGSSYNEQFF. DNA for the CDR3: TGTGCCAGCAGATTGGGACTAGCGGGTAGCTCCTACAATGAGCAGTTCTTC.

In this sample, this clonotype turned up a few times. CDR3 DNA sequence: TGCAGCGCCGACCCCGGCGGCCAAGAGACCCAGTACTTC. Amino acid sequence: CSADPGGQETQYF. The V gene is TRBV29-1, the J gene TRBJ2-5; no reliable D call. The V end lost 7 bases, the J end lost 1 base, and 13 bases lay between the germline ends. Germline V gene sequence: CDR1 SQVTM, CDR2 ANQGSEA. There are 13 residues in the CDR3. The variable domain in full, with the rest retrieved from reference TRBV29-1 and TRBJ2-5, is SAVISQKPSRDICQRGTSLTIQCQVDSQVTMMFWYRQQPGQSLTLIATANQGSEATYESGFVIDKFPISRPNLTFSTLTVSNMSPEDSSIYLCSADPGGQETQYFGPGTRLLVL.

There are a few counts of this clonotype. The chain uses TRBV29-1 and TRBJ2-4; D is possibly TRBD1 or TRBD2 (5 bases each). Germline CDR1 SQVTM, CDR2 ANQGSEA. Trimming took 6 bases from V and 5 from J, leaving 14 bases between them. This CDR3 is built from 13 residues. CDR3 region: CSVRSGPQNIQYF. The CDR3 DNA is TGCAGCGTGAGGTCGGGGCCGCAAAACATTCAGTACTTC.

This clonotype was seen only a few times. This chain uses TRBV6-5 with TRBJ1-1; D gene unclear. V gave up 6 bases and J gave up 11 bases, with 7 bases separating them. Germline assignment: CDR1 MNHEY and CDR2 SVGAGI. This CDR3 contains 9 residues. CDR3 loop: CASRFQAFF. CDR3 DNA sequence: TGTGCCAGCAGGTTCCAGGCTTTCTTT.

The chain carries TRBV7-9 and TRBJ1-1, with no clear D. Germline-derived CDR1 and CDR2 are SEHNR and FQNEAQ (reference sequence). The CDR3 length is 14 residues. V shed 5 bases and J shed 0 bases, with 10 bases lying between them. CDR3 residues: CASSPRELNTEAFF. The CDR3 DNA reads as TGTGCCAGCAGCCCCCGGGAGTTGAACACTGAAGCTTTCTTT.

This clonotype turned up a few times. This rearrangement joins TRBV11-2 to TRBJ2-1; tentatively, D is TRBD2 (6 bases). V lost 6 bases and J lost 8, with 17 bases in between. CDR1 is SGHAT, CDR2 FQNNGV, per germline. The CDR3 is made up of 14 amino acids. DNA of the CDR3: TGTGCCAGCAGATCCCAGATGGCGGGGTATGAGCAGTTCTTC. Its translation: CASRSQMAGYEQFF.

This clonotype was seen many times. The chain combines TRBV4-2 with TRBJ2-7; the D is unclear. The CDR3 runs 17 residues. V gave up 3 bases and J gave up 0 bases, with 18 bases separating them. CDR1 and CDR2 (germline): LGHNA, YNFKEQ. This CDR3 is CASSHPMAPGVSYEQYF. CDR3 sequence (DNA): TGTGCCAGCAGCCACCCAATGGCCCCTGGGGTCTCCTACGAGCAGTACTTC.

The chain links TRBV27 to TRBJ2-2; D is uncertain. V was shortened by 6 bases and J by 3 bases, with 8 bases between the two germline ends. CDR1 MNHEY and CDR2 SMNVEV come from the germline V gene (reference sequence). The CDR3 is made up of 13 amino acids. CDR3 nucleotides: TGTGCCAGCAGCCGGGTCGACACCGGGGAGCTGTTTTTT. Protein product: CASSRVDTGELFF.

This clonotype has more than one count but fewer than ten. Here the CDR3 DNA reads TGTGCCAGCAGCTTAGAGCTAGCGGGGGAAGAGACCCAGTACTTC. Residues: CASSLELAGEETQYF. The chain employs TRBV7-9 and TRBJ2-5; 10 bases fit TRBD2. The CDR3 length is 15 residues. The germline V gene encodes CDR1 SEHNR and CDR2 FQNEAQ (reference sequence). The V segment lost 1 base and the J segment 3 bases; nucleotides outside the gene matches: 2.

The chain has TRBV5-1 and TRBJ2-7; 8 bases match TRBD1. Germline CDR1 SGHRS, CDR2 YFSETQ. This CDR3 spans 14 amino acids. The junction had 6 bases not matched to a gene; V was cut back by 3 bases and J by 4 bases. The CDR3 DNA reads TGCGCCAGCAGCTACGGGACAGGAATATACGAGCAGTACTTC. Its translation: CASSYGTGIYEQYF.

The sample holds a few counts of this clonotype. J is TRBJ1-2 and V is TRBV29-1; 12 nucleotides agree with TRBD1. This CDR3 is built from 18 residues. V lost 1 base, J lost 5 bases, and 14 bases stayed unmatched. CDR1 and CDR2 (germline): SQVTM, ANQGSEA. CDR3 sequence: CSVEGVPGQGAFGYGYTF. In nucleotides, the CDR3 is TGCAGCGTTGAAGGGGTACCGGGACAGGGGGCGTTTGGATATGGCTACACCTTC.

The rearrangement uses TRBV20-1 and TRBJ2-7, with D unclear. The CDR3 length is 15 residues. The ends were cut back, 3 bases at V and 4 bases at J, with 19 bases in the middle. Germline V gene lookup returns CDR1 DFQATT and CDR2 SNEGSKA (reference sequence). The CDR3 is CSASHNPAAGYEQYF. The CDR3 bases are TGCAGTGCTAGTCATAACCCCGCCGCCGGTTACGAGCAGTACTTC.

In its sample, this clonotype was seen many times. The chain links TRBV7-9 to TRBJ2-7; D is ambiguous. Germline lookup yields CDR1 SEHNR and CDR2 FQNEAQ (reference sequence). V lost 1 base and J 0 bases, leaving 13 bases between the germline ends. CDR3 length: 16 residues. The chain's CDR3 is CASSLGLGSPSYEQYF. As DNA, the CDR3 is TGTGCCAGCAGCTTAGGATTGGGGTCACCCTCCTACGAGCAGTACTTC.

This clonotype occurred a few times. The chain couples TRBV4-2 to TRBJ2-1; 10 bases line up with TRBD2. The CDR3 has 15 amino acids. Germline CDR1 is LGHNA and CDR2 is YNFKEQ. The V and J ends lost 4 bases and 6 bases, in that order; junction bases with no gene match: 6. CDR3 in DNA: TGTGCCAGCAGCCCCTGGGAGCGGGGGGGCAATGAGCAGTTCTTC. Its protein is CASSPWERGGNEQFF.